The 21 T cell receptor beta chains below come from one sample, sequenced in a study of blood T cells in healthy people across ages (dated by TCRdb to about 2015). Libraries were constructed by 5' RACE. Instrument on record: Illumina HiSeq 2500. The second PCR ran for about 6 to 11 cycles and used a J-beta primer mix along with a sample-barcoded 5' primer. The public reads were reprocessed in TCRdb via fastp at Q25 and MiXCR, keeping in-frame beta chains. Each record represents a unique CDR3 protein, reported with the most common genes and DNA among its rows. Within this sample are about 800,000 distinct CDR3 sequences, with around 25% of them counted one time only. In total, the top ten clones hold around 3.6% of the sample. The sample was also linked to a second study, of T cells of mothers and their children.

The sequenced sample was blood. All receptors derive from a boy aged 5-17 years in good health.

This clonotype was detected only once. The chain couples TRBV29-1 to TRBJ2-3; the D call may be TRBD1 or TRBD2 (5 bases each). CDR3 length: 18 amino acids. With 4 bases removed from V and 0 bases from J, the gap between germline ends came to 23 bases. Looked up from germline, CDR1 is SQVTM and CDR2 is ANQGSEA. The chain's CDR3 is CSVAAPPGTELSTDTQYF. Written as DNA, the CDR3 is TGCAGCGTTGCAGCCCCCCCCGGGACGGAGCTTAGCACAGATACGCAGTATTTT.

This clonotype came up a few times. This chain joins TRBV20-1 and TRBJ1-2; D may be TRBD1 (6 bases). V gave up 6 bases and J gave up 0 bases, with 11 bases separating them. This CDR3 contains 13 residues. Germline-derived CDR1 and CDR2 are DFQATT and SNEGSKA (reference sequence). CDR3 nucleotides: TGCAGTGCCAGGACAGAAACTAACTATGGCTACACCTTC. This encodes CSARTETNYGYTF.

The V and J genes are TRBV29-1 and TRBJ2-1, with 9 bases identical to TRBD2. CDR3 length: 14 residues. V lost 7 bases, J lost 9 bases, and 13 bases stayed unmatched. Germline V lookup: CDR1 SQVTM, CDR2 ANQGSEA. The CDR3: CSARRGGPLSEQFF. CDR3 DNA sequence: TGCAGCGCCCGGCGGGGGGGGCCTTTGAGTGAGCAGTTCTTC.

The rearrangement links TRBV7-9 to TRBJ1-2; D is perhaps TRBD1 (5 bases). With 4 bases removed from V and 4 bases from J, the gap between germline ends came to 13 bases. Germline lookup yields CDR1 SEHNR and CDR2 FQNEAQ (reference sequence). The CDR3 totals 14 residues. CDR3 region: CASSSGLTPYGYTF. In DNA, the CDR3 is TGTGCCAGCAGCTCAGGGCTGACCCCCTATGGCTACACCTTC.

This clonotype was found many times. The V gene is TRBV6-6, the J gene TRBJ1-2, with unresolved D. The CDR3 runs to 12 residues. The V gene lost 4 bases and the J gene lost 4 bases, with 7 bases spanning the gap. Per the germline V gene, CDR1 is MNHNY and CDR2 is SVGAGI (reference sequence). This chain's CDR3 is CASSSRSYGYTF. The CDR3 nucleotides are TGTGCCAGCAGTTCTCGTAGCTATGGCTACACCTTC.

J is TRBJ2-3 and V is TRBV20-1; D remains unclear. This CDR3 region has 14 residues. Trimming left V 6 bases short and J 0 bases short, with 13 bases between. The germline gives CDR1 DFQATT, CDR2 SNEGSKA (reference sequence). CDR3: CSAGDSRSTDTQYF. CDR3 sequence (DNA): TGCAGTGCCGGAGATAGCAGAAGCACAGATACGCAGTATTTT.

CDR3: CASSFQGTYGYTF. CDR3 DNA sequence: TGTGCCAGCAGTTTCCAGGGAACCTATGGCTACACCTTC. The V and J genes are TRBV6-5 and TRBJ1-2, with D possibly being TRBD1 (5 bases). The CDR3 runs 13 residues. The germline CDR1 and CDR2 sequences are MNHEY and SVGAGI. The ends were cut back, 4 bases at V and 4 bases at J, with 10 bases in the middle.

The V gene is TRBV7-2, the J gene TRBJ2-1, with TRBD2 as a possible D gene (6 bases). V lost 5 bases and J lost 0, with 14 bases in between. The CDR3 sequence is 16 residues long. Germline V gene data show CDR1 as SGHTA and CDR2 as FQGNSA. CDR3 amino acids: CASSTYLGGSYNEQFF. The CDR3 bases are TGTGCCAGCAGCACTTATTTGGGGGGCTCCTACAATGAGCAGTTCTTC.

This clonotype was seen a few times. The rearrangement joins TRBV5-6 to TRBJ2-7, with D possibly matching TRBD2 (5 bases). This CDR3 region has 14 residues. Trimming took 4 bases from V and 4 from J, leaving 15 bases between them. The germline V gene has CDR1 SGHDT and CDR2 YYEEEE. CDR3 protein: CASSKLEPTYEQYF. The CDR3 DNA follows: TGTGCCAGCAGCAAACTAGAACCCACATACGAGCAGTACTTC.

CDR3 loop: CASRTSGISETQYF. The CDR3, as DNA: TGTGCCAGCAGGACTAGCGGGATAAGCGAGACCCAGTACTTC. The V call is TRBV2, the J call TRBJ2-5; 11 bases fit TRBD2. Germline V gives CDR1 SNHLY, CDR2 FYNNEI. V lost 6 bases and J lost 5; bases outside the gene matches: 5. CDR3 size: 14 residues.

This clonotype showed up many times. Mismatch with germline at one junction end may stem from a read error. This chain links TRBV4-1 with TRBJ1-1; possibly TRBD1 for D (5 bases). The CDR3 consists of 14 residues. Germline values: CDR1 MGHRA, CDR2 YSYEKL. DNA of the CDR3: TGTGCCAGCAGCCAAGTCGGGGGGAACACTGAAGCTTTCTTT. It yields the protein CASSQVGGNTEAFF.

The table lists this clonotype with a few counts. CDR3 sequence reads: CASRPTSGRPGETQYF. The CDR3 nucleotides are TGTGCCAGCAGGCCGACTAGCGGGAGGCCGGGGGAGACCCAGTACTTC. The chain uses TRBV11-2 and TRBJ2-5, with TRBD2 matching 13 bases. The V and J ends lost 6 bases and 5 bases, in that order; junction bases with no gene match: 9. This CDR3 is built from 16 residues. Per germline, CDR1 SGHAT and CDR2 FQNNGV.

This chain uses TRBV30 with TRBJ1-4; TRBD1 aligns across 11 bases. Germline trimming cut 5 bases from V and 8 bases from J; bases unmatched to any gene: 4. The CDR3 totals 13 residues. In germline, CDR1 is GTSNPN, CDR2 SVGIG (reference sequence). The CDR3 nucleotides read TGTGCCTGGGGGACAGGGGGGCGGGAAAAACTGTTTTTT. The encoded protein is CAWGTGGREKLFF.

The chain couples TRBV13 to TRBJ2-2; 12 bases fit TRBD2. J lost 7 bases, V lost 5 bases, and 5 bases had no gene match. The germline V gene has CDR1 PRHDT and CDR2 FYEKMQ (reference sequence). The CDR3 is made up of 15 amino acids. The CDR3 DNA reads TGTGCCAGCAGCCTGACTAGCGGGAGTGTCGGGGAGCTGTTTTTT. Encoded protein: CASSLTSGSVGELFF.

This clonotype was observed a few times. The rearrangement links TRBV20-1 to TRBJ2-6; TRBD2 might be the D (6 bases). The V gene lost 0 bases and the J gene lost 0 bases, with 12 bases spanning the gap. This CDR3 comprises 17 residues. CDR1 is DFQATT and CDR2 is SNEGSKA in the germline V gene (reference sequence). CDR3 sequence reads: CSARDLGRISGANVLTF. As DNA, the CDR3 is TGCAGTGCTAGAGATCTGGGGAGGATCTCTGGGGCCAACGTCCTGACTTTC.

This chain links TRBV4-2 with TRBJ2-7; 8 bases map to TRBD2. The CDR3 runs 18 residues. Losses at the gene ends were 3 bases for V and 3 bases for J; bases not matched to a gene: 16. CDR1 is LGHNA, CDR2 YNFKEQ, per germline. The CDR3 loop reads CASSQMRTGLSGIYEQYF. The CDR3 DNA reads as TGTGCCAGCAGCCAGATGCGGACGGGGCTTAGCGGGATCTACGAGCAGTACTTC.

V gene TRBV7-3 combines with J gene TRBJ2-3, with TRBD2 matching 9 bases. CDR3 length: 16 amino acids. Germline V gene data show CDR1 as SGHTA and CDR2 as FQGTGA. V was pared by 5 bases and J by 2 bases, with 8 bases of the junction left unmatched. The CDR3 DNA sequence: TGTGCCAGCAGCCCCCTAGGGACTAGCTCCACAGATACGCAGTATTTT. Amino acids: CASSPLGTSSTDTQYF.

This clonotype has more than one count but fewer than ten. V and J are TRBV6-2 or TRBV6-3 and TRBJ2-4; no clear D gene. CDR1 MNHEY and CDR2 SVGEGT come from the germline V gene. V lost 6 bases, J lost 0 bases, and 12 bases lay in between. This CDR3 has 15 residues. CDR3 in amino acids: CASSVPTVAKNIQYF. DNA of the CDR3: TGTGCCAGCAGCGTCCCCACGGTAGCCAAAAACATTCAGTACTTC.

This clonotype was counted between two and nine times. V gene TRBV7-8 combines with J gene TRBJ2-5; TRBD1 matches at 7 bases. CDR1 is SGHVS and CDR2 is FQNEAQ in the germline V gene. Unmatched junction bases numbered 11, after V lost 0 bases and J lost 1 base. The length of the CDR3 is 18 residues. CDR3 protein: CASSLAFLYRGPQETQYF. The CDR3 DNA reads TGTGCCAGCAGCTTAGCGTTCCTATACAGGGGTCCCCAAGAGACCCAGTACTTC. Full variable domain (missing parts from reference TRBV7-8 and TRBJ2-5): GAGVSQSPRYKVAKRGQDVALRCDPISGHVSLFWYQQALGQGPEFLTYFQNEAQLDKSGLPSDRFFAERPEGSVSTLKIQRTQQEDSAVYLCASSLAFLYRGPQETQYFGPGTRLLVL.

The V call is TRBV4-3, the J call TRBJ2-4; tentatively, D is TRBD1 or TRBD2 (6 bases each). TRBJ2-7 explains the end of the DNA better; the J call may be wrong. The CDR3 totals 14 residues. CDR1 and CDR2 from the germline V gene are LGHNA and YSLEER. Here the CDR3 DNA reads TGCGCCAGCAGCCAAGCACGGGGGCACTACGAGCAGTACTTC. It yields the protein CASSQARGHYEQYF.

The chain is built from TRBV4-1 and TRBJ2-1, with 8 bases matching TRBD1. Germline-derived CDR1 and CDR2 are MGHRA and YSYEKL. This CDR3 is 17 amino acids long. V shed 5 bases, J shed 5 bases, and the junction held 14 bases outside the gene matches. The CDR3 region is CASSAPQGAFGNNEQFF. CDR3 DNA: TGCGCCAGCAGCGCCCCCCAGGGGGCATTTGGGAACAATGAGCAGTTCTTC.